The next 13 T cell receptor beta chains were all read from a single sample in a study of T cells after yellow fever vaccination. TCRdb redid the calling of the 5' RACE reads with MiXCR, one entry per CDR3 protein. Of hundreds of thousands of distinct CDR3 sequences listed, around 20% are singletons. Here the sequenced sample was PBMCs, taken before the yellow fever booster vaccination. These receptors originate from a man between 18 and 29 years old who received the YFV17D yellow fever vaccine.

The V call is TRBV5-1, the J call TRBJ1-1, with TRBD1 matching over 7 bases. Germline-derived CDR1 and CDR2 are SGHRS and YFSETQ. After removal of 4 bases from V and 2 bases from J, the junction contained 2 bases not matched to a gene. This CDR3 region has 13 residues. The CDR3: CASSGTVNTEAFF. The CDR3 coding sequence is TGCGCCAGCAGCGGGACAGTAAACACTGAAGCTTTCTTT.

This chain connects TRBV6-5 to TRBJ1-1; D gene unclear. Per the germline V gene, CDR1 is MNHEY and CDR2 is SVGAGI. The CDR3 has 14 residues. With 0 bases removed from V and 3 bases from J, the gap between germline ends came to 8 bases. The CDR3 sequence: CASSYSPGYTEAFF. CDR3 bases: TGTGCCAGCAGTTACTCGCCGGGGTACACTGAAGCTTTCTTT.

CDR3 sequence: CASSLAKNTEAFF. The CDR3 region has the DNA TGTGCCAGCAGCTTAGCCAAGAACACTGAAGCTTTCTTT. The genes are TRBV11-2 and TRBJ1-1; D is undetermined. Germline V gene sequence: CDR1 SGHAT, CDR2 FQNNGV. Trimming pared 1 base from V and 1 base from J, leaving 4 bases between. CDR3 length equals 13 residues.

The chain is built from TRBV4-3 and TRBJ2-3, with 9 bases fitting TRBD2. Losses at the gene ends were 4 bases for V and 0 bases for J; bases not matched to a gene: 5. The CDR3 length is 16 residues. Per the germline V gene, CDR1 is LGHNA and CDR2 is YSLEER. CDR3 bases: TGCGCCAGCAGCCCTAGAGCGGGGGGTAGCACAGATACGCAGTATTTT. This codes for CASSPRAGGSTDTQYF.

V gene TRBV5-5 combines with J gene TRBJ2-7; 7 nucleotides match TRBD2. V was clipped by 4 bases and J by 2 bases; unmatched bases: 3. The CDR3 covers 13 residues. From germline, CDR1 is SGHKS and CDR2 YYEKEE (reference sequence). The CDR3 coding sequence is TGTGCCAGCAGCAAAACTAGCGCCTACGAGCAGTACTTC. This sequence encodes CASSKTSAYEQYF.

This clonotype was counted only a few times. The rearrangement joins TRBV20-1 to TRBJ1-5, with D unresolved. V was cut by 3 bases and J by 3 bases, with 9 bases left in between. Germline loops: CDR1 DFQATT, CDR2 SNEGSKA (reference sequence). This CDR3 is built from 13 residues. CDR3 residues: CSARWNLNQPQHF. The CDR3 coding sequence is TGCAGTGCTAGGTGGAACCTCAATCAGCCCCAGCATTTT.

The chain has TRBV18 and TRBJ1-2, with TRBD1 matching over 8 bases. This CDR3 has 13 amino acids. Germline lookup yields CDR1 KGHSH and CDR2 LQKENI. V shed 1 base, J shed 6 bases, and the junction held 1 base outside the gene matches. The CDR3 sequence is CASSPRGQDGYTF. DNA of the CDR3: TGTGCCAGCTCACCACGGGGACAGGATGGCTACACCTTC.

V gene TRBV14 combines with J gene TRBJ2-7; D ambiguous. Germline loops: CDR1 SGHDN, CDR2 FVKESK. The germline V and J ends were trimmed by 1 base and 6 bases, with 10 bases remaining between them. The length of the CDR3 is 13 residues. CDR3 coding DNA: TGTGCCAGCAGCCAAGGGTGGCCTTTCGAGCAGTACGTC. It is translated as CASSQGWPFEQYV.

The chain employs TRBV25-1 and TRBJ2-7; 9 nucleotides match TRBD1. The CDR3 consists of 15 residues. V shed 0 bases, J shed 3 bases, and the junction held 3 bases outside the gene matches. Per the germline V gene, CDR1 is MGHDK and CDR2 is SYGVNS. CDR3 sequence reads: CASSEYRTGDYEQYF. The CDR3 DNA reads TGTGCCAGCAGTGAATATAGGACAGGGGACTACGAGCAGTACTTC.

The chain recombines TRBV29-1 with TRBJ1-2; 7 positions agree with TRBD1. With 1 base clipped from V and 3 bases from J, the junction kept 11 bases outside the gene matches. The germline CDR1 and CDR2 sequences are SQVTM and ANQGSEA. This CDR3 is 16 amino acids long. The CDR3 coding sequence is TGCAGCGTTGAAGCTAGGGGAACAGGGGCCGACTATGGCTACACCTTC. It encodes CSVEARGTGADYGYTF.

V and J are TRBV7-9 and TRBJ1-4; no firm D call. Trimming took off 3 bases at V and 8 bases at J, with 13 bases between the two ends. This CDR3 is built from 14 residues. Germline assignment: CDR1 SEHNR and CDR2 FQNEAQ (reference sequence). The CDR3 region is CASSFGGLQEKLFF. In DNA, the CDR3 is TGTGCCAGCAGCTTCGGAGGGCTCCAGGAAAAACTGTTTTTT.

This clonotype was seen a handful of times. The chain combines TRBV20-1 with TRBJ1-5; TRBD1 might be the D (5 bases). The V end lost 2 bases, the J end lost 6 bases, and 20 bases lay between the germline ends. The length of the CDR3 is 16 residues. Germline CDR1 is DFQATT and CDR2 is SNEGSKA (reference sequence). For the CDR3, the DNA is TGCAGTGCTAGAACGGCAGGGCTTAAGGAGAGTCAGCCCCAGCATTTT. Amino acid sequence: CSARTAGLKESQPQHF.

The chain joins TRBV20-1 to TRBJ1-5, with no clear D. V was trimmed by 3 bases and J by 7 bases, leaving 10 bases between them. This CDR3 region has 12 residues. CDR1 is DFQATT, CDR2 SNEGSKA, per germline (reference sequence). The CDR3 is CSASTEVQPQHF. The CDR3 DNA follows: TGCAGTGCTAGTACTGAAGTCCAGCCCCAGCATTTT.